This T cell receptor (beta chain) derives from a study of Graves' ophthalmopathy and Graves' hyperthyroidism. Germline-derived CDR1 and CDR2 are MNHEY and SVGEGT. The CDR3 length is 15 residues. The junction had 6 bases not matched to a gene; V was cut back by 5 bases and J by 6 bases. Each diagnosis was determined on the basis of clinical symptoms, serum thyroxine, TRAb, thyroid ultrasound and orbital computed tomography. Findings of the study overall: A 13-signature model separated ophthalmopathy from stable hyperthyroidism, 85% to 90% sensitivity, approximately 84% specificity.

On this clonotype: The target antigen is unknown.

From RNA, the CDR3 regions of TCR beta chains were amplified and sequenced. The first round was an RT-PCR with HTBI primers, and the second round was a multiplex PCR. TCRdb re-called the multiplex PCR reads through MiXCR, storing one row per CDR3 protein. Here the sample spans about half a million distinct CDR3 sequences, 14% being singletons. The sample consisted of blood. The receptor was isolated from a woman in her twenties or thirties with Graves' ophthalmopathy. The chain joins TRBV6-2 or TRBV6-3 to TRBJ1-5; 11 bases line up with TRBD1. The CDR3 DNA reads TGTGCCAGCAGTGCCCGGGACAGGGGGACTCAGCCCCAGCATTTT. Protein: CASSARDRGTQPQHF.